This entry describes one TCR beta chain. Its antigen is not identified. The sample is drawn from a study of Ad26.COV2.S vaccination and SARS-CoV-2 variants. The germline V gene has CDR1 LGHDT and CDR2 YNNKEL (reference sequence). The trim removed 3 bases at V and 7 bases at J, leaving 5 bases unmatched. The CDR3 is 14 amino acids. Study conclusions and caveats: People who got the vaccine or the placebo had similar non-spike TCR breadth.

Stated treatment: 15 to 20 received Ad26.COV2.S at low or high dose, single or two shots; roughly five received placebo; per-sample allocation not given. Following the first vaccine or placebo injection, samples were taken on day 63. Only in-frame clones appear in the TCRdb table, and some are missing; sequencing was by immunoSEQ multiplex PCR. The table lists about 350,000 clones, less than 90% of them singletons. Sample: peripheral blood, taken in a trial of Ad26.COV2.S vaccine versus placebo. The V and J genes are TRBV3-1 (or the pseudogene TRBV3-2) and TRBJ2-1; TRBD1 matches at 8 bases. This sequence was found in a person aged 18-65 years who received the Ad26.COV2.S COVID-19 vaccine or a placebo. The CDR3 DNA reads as TGTGCCAGCAGCCACCGGACAGGGAGGAATGAGCAGTTCTTC. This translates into CASSHRTGRNEQFF.